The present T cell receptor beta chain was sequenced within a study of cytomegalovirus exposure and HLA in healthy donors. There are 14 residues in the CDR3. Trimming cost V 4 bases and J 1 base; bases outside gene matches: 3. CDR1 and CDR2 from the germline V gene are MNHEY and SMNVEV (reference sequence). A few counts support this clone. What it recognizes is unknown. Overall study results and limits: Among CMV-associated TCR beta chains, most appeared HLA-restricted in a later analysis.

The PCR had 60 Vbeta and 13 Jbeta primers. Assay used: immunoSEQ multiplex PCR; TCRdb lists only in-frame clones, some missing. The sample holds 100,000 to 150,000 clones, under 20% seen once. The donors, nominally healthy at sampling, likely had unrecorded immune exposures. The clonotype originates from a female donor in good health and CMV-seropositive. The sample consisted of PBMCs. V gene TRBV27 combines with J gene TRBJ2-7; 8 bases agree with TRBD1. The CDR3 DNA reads TGTGCCAGCAGTTGGGGGACAGGATCCTACGAGCAGTACTTC. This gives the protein CASSWGTGSYEQYF.